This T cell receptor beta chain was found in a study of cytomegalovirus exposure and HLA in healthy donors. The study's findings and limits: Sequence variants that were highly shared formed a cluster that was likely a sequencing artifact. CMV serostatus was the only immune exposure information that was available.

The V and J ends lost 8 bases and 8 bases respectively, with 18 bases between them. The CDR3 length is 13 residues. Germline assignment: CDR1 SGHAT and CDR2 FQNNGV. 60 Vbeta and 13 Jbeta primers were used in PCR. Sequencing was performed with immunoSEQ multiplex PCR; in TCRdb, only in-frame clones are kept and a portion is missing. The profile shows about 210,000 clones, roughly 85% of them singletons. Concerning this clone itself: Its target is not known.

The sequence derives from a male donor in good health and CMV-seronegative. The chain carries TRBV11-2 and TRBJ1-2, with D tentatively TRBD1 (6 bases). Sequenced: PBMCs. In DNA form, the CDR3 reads TGTGCCAGCTACGAACACGCTGGGGGCGGCTACACCTTC. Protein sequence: CASYEHAGGGYTF.